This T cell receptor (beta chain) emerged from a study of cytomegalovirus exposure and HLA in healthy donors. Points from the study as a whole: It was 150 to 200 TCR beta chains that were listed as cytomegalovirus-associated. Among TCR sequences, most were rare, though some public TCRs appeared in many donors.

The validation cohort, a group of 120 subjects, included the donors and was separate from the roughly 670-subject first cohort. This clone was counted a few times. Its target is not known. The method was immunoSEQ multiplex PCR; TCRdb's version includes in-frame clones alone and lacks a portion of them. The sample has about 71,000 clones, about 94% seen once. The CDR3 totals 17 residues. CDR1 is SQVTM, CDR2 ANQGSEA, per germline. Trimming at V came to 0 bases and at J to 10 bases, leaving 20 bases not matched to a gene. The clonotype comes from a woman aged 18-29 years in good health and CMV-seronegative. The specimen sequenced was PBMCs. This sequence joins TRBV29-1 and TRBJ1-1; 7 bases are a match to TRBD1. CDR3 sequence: CSVEDPRHRGAVRVAFF. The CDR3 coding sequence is TGCAGCGTTGAAGATCCGAGGCACAGGGGCGCCGTTAGGGTAGCTTTCTTT.